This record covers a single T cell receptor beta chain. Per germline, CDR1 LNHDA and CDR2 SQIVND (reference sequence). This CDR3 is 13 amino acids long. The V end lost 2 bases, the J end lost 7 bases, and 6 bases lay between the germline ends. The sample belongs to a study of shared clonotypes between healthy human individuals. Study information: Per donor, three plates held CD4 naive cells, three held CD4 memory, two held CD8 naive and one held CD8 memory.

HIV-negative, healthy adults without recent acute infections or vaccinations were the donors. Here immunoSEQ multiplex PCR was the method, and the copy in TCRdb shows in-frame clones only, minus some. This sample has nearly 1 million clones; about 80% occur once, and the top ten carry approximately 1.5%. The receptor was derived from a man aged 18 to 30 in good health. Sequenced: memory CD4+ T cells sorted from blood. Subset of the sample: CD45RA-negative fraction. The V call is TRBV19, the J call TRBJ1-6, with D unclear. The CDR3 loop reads CASSIQTNSPLHF. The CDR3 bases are TGTGCCAGTAGTATACAGACAAATTCACCCCTCCACTTT.